This record covers a single T cell receptor beta chain. Antigen specificity is unknown. A second PCR, run for about 6 to 12 cycles, used a sample-barcoded 5' primer plus a J-beta primer mix. TCRdb fed the 5' RACE reads into MiXCR, producing one record per CDR3 protein. The table records fewer than 1,000,000 distinct CDR3 sequences, around 50% of them present only once. The sample originates from a study of blood T cells in healthy people across ages. The study's findings and limits: Naive and antigen-experienced cells were not separated, limiting conclusive comparison.

Extraction yielded at least 5 micrograms of total RNA per sample. After removal of 5 bases from V and 6 bases from J, the junction contained 6 bases not matched to a gene. CDR1 DFQATT and CDR2 SNEGSKA come from the germline V gene (reference sequence). This CDR3 is 14 amino acids long. The genes are TRBV20-1 and TRBJ1-4; 10 bases are shared with TRBD1. This sequence originates from a man older than 75 in good health. What was sequenced was blood. Written as DNA, the CDR3 is TGCAGTGCTCCGGGACAGGGGAGAGATGAAAAACTGTTTTTT. As protein: CSAPGQGRDEKLFF.